This TCR beta chain comes out of a study of response to subunit inactivated influenza vaccine. TCRdb fed the RT-PCR reads into MiXCR, producing one record per CDR3 protein. The sample includes hundreds of thousands of distinct CDR3 sequences, approximately 15% of them seen just once. Findings and caveats of the study: The authors offered the suggestion that each seasonal influenza vaccination recruits few new T cells.

Turning to this clonotype: Its antigen is currently unknown.

CDR1 MDHEN and CDR2 SYDVKM come from the germline V gene. The CDR3 length is 13 residues. This TCR derives from a middle-aged man who received an inactivated influenza vaccine. This sample comprised PBMCs from blood, obtained around 15 days before vaccination. The J gene is TRBJ2-1, the V gene TRBV28, with unresolved D. As DNA, the CDR3 is TGTGGCAGTATTTTAAGAGACCACAATGAGCAGTTCTTC. It encodes CGSILRDHNEQFF.